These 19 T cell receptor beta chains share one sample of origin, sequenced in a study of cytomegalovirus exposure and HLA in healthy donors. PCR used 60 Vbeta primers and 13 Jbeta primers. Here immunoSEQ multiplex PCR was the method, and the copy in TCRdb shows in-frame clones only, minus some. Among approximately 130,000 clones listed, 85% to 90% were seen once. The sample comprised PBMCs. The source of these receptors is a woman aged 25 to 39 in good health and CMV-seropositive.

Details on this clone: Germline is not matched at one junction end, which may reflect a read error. DNA of the CDR3: TGTGCCAGCAGTTTCTCCTGGGACAGGGTCCATTTT. Protein product: CASSFSWDRVHF. The chain recombines TRBV28 with TRBJ1-4, with 9 bases that match TRBD1. The germline gives CDR1 MDHEN, CDR2 SYDVKM. The CDR3 covers 12 residues.

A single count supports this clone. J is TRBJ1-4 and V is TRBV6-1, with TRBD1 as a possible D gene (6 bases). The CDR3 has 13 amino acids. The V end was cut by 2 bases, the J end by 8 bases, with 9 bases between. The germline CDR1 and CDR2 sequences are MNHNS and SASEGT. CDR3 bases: TGTGCCAGCAGTGAAAATAGGGGGGAAAAACTGTTTTTT. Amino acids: CASSENRGEKLFF.

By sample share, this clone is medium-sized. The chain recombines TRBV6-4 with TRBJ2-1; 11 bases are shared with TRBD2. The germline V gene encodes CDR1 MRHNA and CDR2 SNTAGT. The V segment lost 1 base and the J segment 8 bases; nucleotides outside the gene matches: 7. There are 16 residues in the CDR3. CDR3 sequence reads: CASSDFSGRAVDEQFF. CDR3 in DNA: TGTGCCAGCAGTGACTTTAGCGGGAGGGCAGTAGATGAGCAGTTCTTC.

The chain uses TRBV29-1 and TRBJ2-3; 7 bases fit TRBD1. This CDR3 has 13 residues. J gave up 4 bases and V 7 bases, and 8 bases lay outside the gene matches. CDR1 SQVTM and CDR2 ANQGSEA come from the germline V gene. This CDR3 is CSGEGARADTQYF. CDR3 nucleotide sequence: TGCAGCGGTGAGGGGGCCAGGGCAGATACGCAGTATTTT.

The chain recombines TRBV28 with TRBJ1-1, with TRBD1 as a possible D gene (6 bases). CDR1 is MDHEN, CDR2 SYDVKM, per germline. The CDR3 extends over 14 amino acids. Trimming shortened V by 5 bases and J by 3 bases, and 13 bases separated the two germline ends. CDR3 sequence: CASSPGQTHTEAFF. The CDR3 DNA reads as TGTGCCAGCAGTCCAGGACAGACCCACACTGAAGCTTTCTTT.

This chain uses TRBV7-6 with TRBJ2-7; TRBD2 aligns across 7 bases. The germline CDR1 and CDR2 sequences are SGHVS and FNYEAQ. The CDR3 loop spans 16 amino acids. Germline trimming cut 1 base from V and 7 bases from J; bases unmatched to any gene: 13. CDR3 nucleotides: TGTGCCAGCAGCTTAGGGGGCGGGAGAGCCCTCGGGGAGCAGTACTTC. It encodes CASSLGGGRALGEQYF.

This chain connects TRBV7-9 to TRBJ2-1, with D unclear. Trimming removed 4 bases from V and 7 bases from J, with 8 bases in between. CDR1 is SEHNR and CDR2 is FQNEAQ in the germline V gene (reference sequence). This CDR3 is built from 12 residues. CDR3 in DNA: TGTGCCAGCAGCTCAGTGGTGAATGAGCAGTTCTTC. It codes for CASSSVVNEQFF.

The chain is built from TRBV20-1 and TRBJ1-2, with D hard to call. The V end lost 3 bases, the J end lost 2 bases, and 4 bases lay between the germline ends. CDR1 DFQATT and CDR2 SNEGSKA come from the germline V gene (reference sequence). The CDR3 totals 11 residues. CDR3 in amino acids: CSASANYGYTF. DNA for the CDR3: TGCAGTGCTAGCGCGAACTATGGCTACACCTTC.

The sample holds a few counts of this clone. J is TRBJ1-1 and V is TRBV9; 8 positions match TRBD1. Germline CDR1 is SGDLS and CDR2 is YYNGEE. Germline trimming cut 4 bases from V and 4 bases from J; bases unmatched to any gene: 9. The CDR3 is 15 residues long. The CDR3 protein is CASSRSSQGVTEAFF. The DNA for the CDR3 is TGTGCCAGCAGCCGATCGTCACAGGGGGTCACTGAAGCTTTCTTT.

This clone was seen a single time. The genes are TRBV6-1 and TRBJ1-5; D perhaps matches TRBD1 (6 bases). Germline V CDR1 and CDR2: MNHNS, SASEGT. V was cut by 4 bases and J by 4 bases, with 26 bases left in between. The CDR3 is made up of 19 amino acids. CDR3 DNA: TGTGCCAGCAGTGGTTCCGACAGGCTAATCAACGTGGGAAATCAGCCCCAGCATTTT. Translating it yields CASSGSDRLINVGNQPQHF.

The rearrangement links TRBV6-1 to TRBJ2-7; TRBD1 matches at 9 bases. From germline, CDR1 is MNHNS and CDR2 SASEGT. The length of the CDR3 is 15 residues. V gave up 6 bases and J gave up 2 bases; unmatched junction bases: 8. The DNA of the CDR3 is TGTGCCAGCAGAACCGGACAGGGGACGGCCTACGAGCAGTACTTC. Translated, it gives CASRTGQGTAYEQYF.

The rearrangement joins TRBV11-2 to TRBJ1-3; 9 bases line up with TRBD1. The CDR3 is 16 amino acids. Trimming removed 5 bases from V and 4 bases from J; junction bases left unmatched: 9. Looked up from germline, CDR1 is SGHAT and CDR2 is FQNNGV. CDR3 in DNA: TGTGCCAGCAGCACCTTGGACAGGGGATCAGGAAACACCATATATTTT. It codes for CASSTLDRGSGNTIYF.

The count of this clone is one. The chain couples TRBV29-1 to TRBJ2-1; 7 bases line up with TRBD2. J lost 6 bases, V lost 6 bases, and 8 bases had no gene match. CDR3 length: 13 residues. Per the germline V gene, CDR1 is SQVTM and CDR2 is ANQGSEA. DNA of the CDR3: TGCAGCGTGCGGACTAGAGCTTTCAATGAGCAGTTCTTC. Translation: CSVRTRAFNEQFF.

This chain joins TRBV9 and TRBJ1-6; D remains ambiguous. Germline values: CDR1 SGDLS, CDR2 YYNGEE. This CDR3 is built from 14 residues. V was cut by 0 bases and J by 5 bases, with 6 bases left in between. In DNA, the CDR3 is TGTGCCAGCAGCGTAGGTCTAAATAATTCACCCCTCCACTTT. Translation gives CASSVGLNNSPLHF.

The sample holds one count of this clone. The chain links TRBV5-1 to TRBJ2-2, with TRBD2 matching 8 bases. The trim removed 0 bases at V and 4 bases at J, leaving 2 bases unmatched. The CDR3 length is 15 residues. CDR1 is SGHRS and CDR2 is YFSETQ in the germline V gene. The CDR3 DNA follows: TGCGCCAGCAGCTTGGTGGCGGGAGGCACCGGGGAGCTGTTTTTT. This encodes CASSLVAGGTGELFF.

DNA of the CDR3: TGTGCCAGCAGTTACTTAGGAGATGGCTACACCTTC. It specifies CASSYLGDGYTF. The V and J genes are TRBV6-6 and TRBJ1-2; D not resolved. Germline V lookup: CDR1 MNHNY, CDR2 SVGAGI (reference sequence). The CDR3 length is 12 residues. The V end lost 1 base, the J end lost 6 bases, and 6 bases lay between the germline ends.

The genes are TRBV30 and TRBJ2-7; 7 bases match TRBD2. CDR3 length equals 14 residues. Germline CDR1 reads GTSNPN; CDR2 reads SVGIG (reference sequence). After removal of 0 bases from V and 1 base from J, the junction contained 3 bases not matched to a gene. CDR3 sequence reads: CAWSVSSGSYEQYF. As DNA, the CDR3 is TGTGCCTGGAGTGTCTCTAGCGGATCCTACGAGCAGTACTTC.

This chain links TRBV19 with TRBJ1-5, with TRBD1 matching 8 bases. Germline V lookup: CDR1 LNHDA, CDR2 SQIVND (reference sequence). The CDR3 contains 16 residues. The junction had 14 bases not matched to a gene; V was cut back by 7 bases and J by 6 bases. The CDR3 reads CASNQFGQGAGQPQHF. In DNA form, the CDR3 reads TGTGCCAGTAACCAATTTGGGCAGGGGGCCGGTCAGCCCCAGCATTTT. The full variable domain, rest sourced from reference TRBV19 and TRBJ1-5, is DGGITQSPKYLFRKEGQNVTLSCEQNLNHDAMYWYRQDPGQGLRLIYYSQIVNDFQKGDIAEGYSVSREKKESFPLTVTSAQKNPTAFYLCASNQFGQGAGQPQHFGDGTRLSIL.

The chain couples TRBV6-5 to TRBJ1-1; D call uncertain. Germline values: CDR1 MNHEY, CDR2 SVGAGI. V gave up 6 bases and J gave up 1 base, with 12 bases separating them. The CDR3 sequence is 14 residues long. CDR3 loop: CASREHRPNTEAFF. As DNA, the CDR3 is TGTGCCAGCAGAGAACACAGACCGAACACTGAAGCTTTCTTT.